This T cell receptor (beta chain) derives from a study of blood T cells in healthy people across ages. This clonotype was seen a handful of times. The antigen is undetermined. Healthy Russian Caucasian donors spanned ages about 6 to 100 years. V lost 0 bases, J lost 0 bases, and 21 bases lay in between. The germline V gene has CDR1 MRHNA and CDR2 SNTAGT. This CDR3 region has 19 residues. Alongside a J-beta primer mix, a sample-barcoded 5' primer served in a second PCR lasting roughly 6 to 11 cycles. TCRdb analysed the 5' RACE reads with MiXCR anew, one entry per CDR3 protein. Here the sample spans some 1,800,000 distinct CDR3 sequences, approximately 40% being singletons. Study-wide points: A greater number of naive CD4+ cells and higher diversity distinguished long-lived donors from aged donors.

This chain joins TRBV6-4 and TRBJ2-7; D not certain. Sequencing used blood. This TCR was sampled from a human donor in good health. CDR3 protein: CASSDSVTLGINSSYEQYF. The CDR3 DNA reads TGTGCCAGCAGTGACTCCGTAACTCTGGGTATCAACAGCTCCTACGAGCAGTACTTC.